Listed here are 2 T cell receptor beta chains from one sample, sequenced in a study of OX40 agonist ivuxolimab in advanced cancers. The data were produced by immunoSEQ multiplex PCR, yet TCRdb's version contains in-frame clones alone and is incomplete. The sample lists approximately 67,000 clones; approximately 90% were seen once. The sequencing used CD4+ or CD8+ T cells sorted from blood, collected in a trial of the OX40 agonist ivuxolimab. Source of these receptors: an adult with an advanced solid tumor such as melanoma, head and neck, liver or kidney cancer.

The gene calls are TRBV9 and TRBJ1-3; D might be TRBD1 (6 bases). V lost 4 bases to trimming and J lost 2 bases, with 10 bases between them. The CDR3 contains 14 residues. Germline lookup yields CDR1 SGDLS and CDR2 YYNGEE. CDR3 nucleotide sequence: TGTGCCAGCAGCCAAACAGGGACTGGAAACACCATATATTTT. Encoded protein: CASSQTGTGNTIYF.

The chain recombines TRBV30 with TRBJ1-2; the D is unclear. The CDR3 consists of 13 residues. Germline CDR1 and CDR2: GTSNPN and SVGIG (reference sequence). The V end was cut by 0 bases, the J end by 4 bases, with 9 bases between. The CDR3 here is CAWSVSVSYGYTF. The CDR3 DNA reads as TGTGCCTGGAGTGTCTCGGTGAGCTATGGCTACACCTTC.